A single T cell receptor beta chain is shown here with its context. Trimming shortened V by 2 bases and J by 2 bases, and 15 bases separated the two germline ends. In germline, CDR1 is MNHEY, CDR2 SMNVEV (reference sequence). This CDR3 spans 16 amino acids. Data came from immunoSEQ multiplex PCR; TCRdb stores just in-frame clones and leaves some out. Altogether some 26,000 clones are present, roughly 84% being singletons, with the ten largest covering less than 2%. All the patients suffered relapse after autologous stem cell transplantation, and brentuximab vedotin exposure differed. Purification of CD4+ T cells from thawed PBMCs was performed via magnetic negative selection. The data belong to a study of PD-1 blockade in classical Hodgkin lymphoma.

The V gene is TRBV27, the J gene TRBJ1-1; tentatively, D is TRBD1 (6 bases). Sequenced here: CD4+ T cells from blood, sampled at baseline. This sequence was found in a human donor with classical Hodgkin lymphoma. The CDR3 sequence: CASSLKPGHLNTEAFF. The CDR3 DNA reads TGTGCCAGCAGTTTAAAGCCGGGACACCTAAACACTGAAGCTTTCTTT.